The 10 T cell receptor beta chains listed next were all sequenced from one sample in a study of OX40 agonist ivuxolimab in advanced cancers. Library creation used the immunoSEQ multiplex PCR assay. The clones in this table, taken by TCRdb from immuneACCESS, are in-frame only. Not every clone is retained; where verified, under half of the shortfall comes from an unresolved V gene, and the cause of the rest is unknown. The sample table holds 80,000 or so clones, of which about 85% were seen once. The ten largest clonotypes hold nearly 8% of the sample. The sample in question was CD4+ or CD8+ T cells sorted from blood, obtained in a trial of the OX40 agonist ivuxolimab. The receptors shown here come from an adult with an advanced solid tumor such as melanoma, head and neck, liver or kidney cancer.

V is TRBV4-2 and J is TRBJ2-2; 9 bases match TRBD2. CDR1 and CDR2 (germline): LGHNA, YNFKEQ. The V gene end was trimmed by 0 bases and the J gene end by 4 bases; junction bases not matched to a gene: 6. This CDR3 has 17 amino acids. This CDR3 is CASSQDRLAVITGELFF. The CDR3 nucleotides are TGTGCCAGCAGCCAAGATCGACTAGCGGTGATCACCGGGGAGCTGTTTTTT.

The rearrangement links TRBV5-1 to TRBJ1-5; D is ambiguous. Per germline, CDR1 SGHRS and CDR2 YFSETQ. The CDR3 sequence is 15 residues long. V dropped 0 bases and J dropped 0 bases, with 7 bases sitting between them. The DNA of the CDR3 is TGCGCCAGCAGCTTGGGAGTATATAGCAATCAGCCCCAGCATTTT. Amino acid sequence: CASSLGVYSNQPQHF.

The chain has TRBV7-8 and TRBJ2-2; TRBD2 matches 7 bases. This CDR3 has 15 amino acids. The germline CDR1 and CDR2 sequences are SGHVS and FQNEAQ. V gave up 6 bases and J gave up 4 bases; unmatched junction bases: 8. The DNA for the CDR3 is TGTGCCAGCAGACTGGCGGGGGAGCGCACCGGGGAGCTGTTTTTT. It translates to CASRLAGERTGELFF.

The chain recombines TRBV25-1 with TRBJ2-6; 8 bases are shared with TRBD1. CDR3 size: 18 residues. Germline CDR1 reads MGHDK; CDR2 reads SYGVNS. The junction had 11 bases not matched to a gene; V was cut back by 3 bases and J by 4 bases. CDR3 nucleotides: TGTGCCAGCAGTGATTCAGGGGGCTCGGATCCCGGGGCCAACGTCCTGACTTTC. This translates into CASSDSGGSDPGANVLTF.

The chain joins TRBV7-9 to TRBJ1-2; 10 bases match TRBD1. The germline V gene has CDR1 SEHNR and CDR2 FQNEAQ (reference sequence). The CDR3 runs 14 residues. V trimming: 7 bases; J trimming: 7 bases; junction bases outside the gene matches: 9. CDR3 coding DNA: TGTGCCAGCAACTCCGGGACAGGGGAACGTGGCTACACCTTC. Its protein is CASNSGTGERGYTF.

This chain connects TRBV9 to TRBJ1-3, with 8 bases matching TRBD1. Germline V CDR1 and CDR2: SGDLS, YYNGEE. V trimming: 3 bases; J trimming: 0 bases; junction bases outside the gene matches: 8. This CDR3 is 17 amino acids long. CDR3 in DNA: TGTGCCAGCAGCGACCGACAGGGGCCGTTCTCTGGAAACACCATATATTTT. As protein: CASSDRQGPFSGNTIYF.

The rearrangement uses TRBV6-4 and TRBJ2-4; no clear D. From germline, CDR1 is MRHNA and CDR2 SNTAGT. The CDR3 is 10 amino acids. V lost 4 bases to trimming and J lost 15 bases, with 10 bases between them. CDR3 nucleotides: TGTGCCAGCAGTGTCCTTGGGATGTACTTC. It yields the protein CASSVLGMYF.

This chain links TRBV6-6 with TRBJ1-5; D gene unclear. Trimming left V 2 bases short and J 5 bases short, with 7 bases between. Germline V gene lookup returns CDR1 MNHNY and CDR2 SVGAGI (reference sequence). The CDR3 totals 13 residues. CDR3 sequence: CASSYGVDQPQHF. The CDR3 DNA sequence: TGTGCCAGCAGTTACGGAGTAGATCAGCCCCAGCATTTT.

This clone was recorded only once. V gene TRBV5-1 combines with J gene TRBJ1-2, with D possibly being TRBD1 (5 bases). Germline V gene sequence: CDR1 SGHRS, CDR2 YFSETQ. The CDR3 is 15 residues long. The germline V and J ends were trimmed by 3 bases and 0 bases, with 12 bases remaining between them. DNA of the CDR3: TGCGCCAGCAGCTCCTCCGGGACGGCTAACTATGGCTACACCTTC. Encoded protein: CASSSSGTANYGYTF. Filled out from reference TRBV5-1 and TRBJ1-2, the complete variable domain reads KAGVTQTPRYLIKTRGQQVTLSCSPISGHRSVSWYQQTPGQGLQFLFEYFSETQRNKGNFPGRFSGRQFSNSRSEMNVSTLELGDSALYLCASSSSGTANYGYTFGSGTRLTVV.

The chain combines TRBV2 with TRBJ1-4; the D gene is possibly TRBD1 (5 bases). The germline V gene has CDR1 SNHLY and CDR2 FYNNEI. V lost 8 bases, J lost 1 base, and 11 bases lay in between. There are 14 residues in the CDR3. In DNA form, the CDR3 reads TGTGCCAGCCTATGGGGGGTAACTAATGAAAAACTGTTTTTT. It is translated as CASLWGVTNEKLFF.